The T cell receptor beta chain under discussion was sequenced for a study of T cell changes during pregnancy in multiple sclerosis. Generated by immunoSEQ multiplex PCR, the TCRdb table keeps only in-frame clones and is missing some. The sample consists of approximately 100,000 clones, 91% of them appearing once. CDR3 length: 11 residues. Deletions cut 0 bases from V and 8 bases from J, with 7 bases between. Per the germline V gene, CDR1 is GTSNPN and CDR2 is SVGIG (reference sequence). The chain links TRBV30 to TRBJ1-2; D ambiguous. Material: peripheral blood, obtained in the second trimester of pregnancy. The receptor comes from a female donor with multiple sclerosis, enrolled in a pregnancy study. CDR3 DNA: TGTGCCTGGAGTGTTATAGAGGGCTACACCTTC. It translates to CAWSVIEGYTF. Using reference TRBV30 and TRBJ1-2 for the parts outside the CDR3, the full variable domain is SQTIHQWPATLVQPVGSPLSLECTVEGTSNPNLYWYRQAAGRGLQLLFYSVGIGQISSEVPQNLSASRPQDRQFILSSKKLLLSDSGFYLCAWSVIEGYTFGSGTRLTVV.